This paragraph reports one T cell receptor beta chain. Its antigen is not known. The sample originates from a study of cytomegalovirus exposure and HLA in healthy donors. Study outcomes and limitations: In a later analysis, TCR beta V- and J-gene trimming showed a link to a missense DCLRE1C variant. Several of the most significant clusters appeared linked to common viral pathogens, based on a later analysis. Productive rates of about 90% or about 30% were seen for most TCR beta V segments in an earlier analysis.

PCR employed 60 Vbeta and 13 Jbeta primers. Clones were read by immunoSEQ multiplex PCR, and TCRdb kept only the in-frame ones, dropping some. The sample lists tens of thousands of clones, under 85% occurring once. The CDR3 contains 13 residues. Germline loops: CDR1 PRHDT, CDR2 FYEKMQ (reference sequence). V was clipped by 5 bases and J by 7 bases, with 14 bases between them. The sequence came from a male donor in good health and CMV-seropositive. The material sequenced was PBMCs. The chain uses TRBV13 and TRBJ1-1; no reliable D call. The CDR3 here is CASSKTGRVEAFF. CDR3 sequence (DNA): TGTGCCAGCAGCAAAACCGGGAGGGTTGAAGCTTTCTTT.